These 9 T cell receptor beta chains came from one sample sequenced in a study of cytotoxic CD8 clonotypes in ibrutinib-treated CLL. Sequencing was performed with immunoSEQ multiplex PCR; in TCRdb, only in-frame clones are kept and a portion is missing. Found here are around 160,000 clones, 70% to 90% of them singletons; the top ten hold 3%. This specimen consisted of PBMCs, obtained at disease progression, from a patient treated with ibrutinib. The receptors derive from a human donor with chronic lymphocytic leukemia.

The chain links TRBV28 to TRBJ1-2; maybe TRBD1 (6 bases). Germline CDR1 reads MDHEN; CDR2 reads SYDVKM. V gave up 3 bases and J gave up 8 bases, with 7 bases separating them. The CDR3 loop spans 11 amino acids. In nucleotides, the CDR3 is TGTGCCAGCAGTTTTGGGACAGGCTACACCTTC. Residues: CASSFGTGYTF.

This chain connects TRBV5-6 to TRBJ1-2, with 8 bases aligning to TRBD1. The ends lost 6 bases at V and 0 bases at J; junction bases unmatched: 4. In germline, CDR1 is SGHDT, CDR2 YYEEEE. The CDR3 loop spans 14 amino acids. The CDR3 region is CASILQGANYGYTF. The CDR3 DNA sequence: TGTGCCAGCATCCTACAGGGGGCTAACTATGGCTACACCTTC.

This chain links TRBV9 with TRBJ2-5; 7 bases agree with TRBD1. The CDR3 runs to 15 residues. The V segment lost 2 bases and the J segment 1 base; nucleotides outside the gene matches: 5. Germline CDR1 reads SGDLS; CDR2 reads YYNGEE. This CDR3 is CASSVIGTAQETQYF. CDR3 DNA sequence: TGTGCCAGCAGCGTCATCGGGACAGCCCAAGAGACCCAGTACTTC. Complete variable domain (other parts from reference TRBV9 and TRBJ2-5): DSGVTQTPKHLITATGQRVTLRCSPRSGDLSVYWYQQSLDQGLQFLIQYYNGEERAKGNILERFSAQQFPDLHSELNLSSLELGDSALYFCASSVIGTAQETQYFGPGTRLLVL.

The chain couples TRBV27 to TRBJ2-7, with 10 nucleotides matching TRBD1. In germline, CDR1 is MNHEY, CDR2 SMNVEV (reference sequence). There are 15 residues in the CDR3. The ends lost 7 bases at V and 4 bases at J; junction bases unmatched: 10. The CDR3 spells CASTAWGQGSYEQYF. CDR3 DNA: TGTGCCAGCACGGCCTGGGGACAGGGGTCTTACGAGCAGTACTTC.

The V and J genes are TRBV27 and TRBJ2-7; 12 bases are shared with TRBD2. Trimming at V came to 3 bases and at J to 4 bases, leaving 4 bases not matched to a gene. The CDR3 loop spans 15 amino acids. The V gene's germline CDR1 is MNHEY and CDR2 SMNVEV (reference sequence). CDR3 in DNA: TGTGCCAGCAGTTTCCGGACTAGCGGGATATACGAGCAGTACTTC. Amino acid sequence: CASSFRTSGIYEQYF.

The chain carries TRBV27 and TRBJ1-1; D not resolved. The V end lost 3 bases, the J end lost 4 bases, and 9 bases lay between the germline ends. The CDR3 has 13 residues. Germline lookup yields CDR1 MNHEY and CDR2 SMNVEV (reference sequence). CDR3 in amino acids: CASSFLAGTEAFF. CDR3 nucleotides: TGTGCCAGCAGTTTTCTTGCTGGCACTGAAGCTTTCTTT.

The J gene is TRBJ1-4, the V gene TRBV19; 7 bases are a match to TRBD1. Looked up from germline, CDR1 is LNHDA and CDR2 is SQIVND (reference sequence). CDR3 length equals 16 residues. With 7 bases clipped from V and 4 bases from J, the junction kept 12 bases outside the gene matches. CDR3 sequence: CASNSGTEDFNEKLFF. CDR3 nucleotide sequence: TGTGCCAGTAATTCCGGGACAGAAGACTTTAATGAAAAACTGTTTTTT.

CDR3 amino acids: CSVAGVSSYEQYF. For the CDR3, the DNA is TGCAGCGTTGCGGGAGTGAGCTCCTACGAGCAGTACTTC. J is TRBJ2-7 and V is TRBV29-1; maybe TRBD2 (6 bases). Germline CDR1 and CDR2: SQVTM and ANQGSEA. The V end was cut by 4 bases, the J end by 0 bases, with 10 bases between. The CDR3 consists of 13 residues.

The rearrangement links TRBV5-1 to TRBJ2-5; D possibly corresponds to TRBD2 (6 bases). The CDR3 covers 17 residues. Germline V gene sequence: CDR1 SGHRS, CDR2 YFSETQ. The V gene lost 3 bases and the J gene lost 4 bases, with 22 bases spanning the gap. CDR3: CASSSGAAGSRRETQYF. The CDR3, as DNA: TGCGCCAGCAGCTCTGGAGCGGCCGGGAGTCGGCGAGAGACCCAGTACTTC. Variable domain in full (rest from reference TRBV5-1 and TRBJ2-5): KAGVTQTPRYLIKTRGQQVTLSCSPISGHRSVSWYQQTPGQGLQFLFEYFSETQRNKGNFPGRFSGRQFSNSRSEMNVSTLELGDSALYLCASSSGAAGSRRETQYFGPGTRLLVL.